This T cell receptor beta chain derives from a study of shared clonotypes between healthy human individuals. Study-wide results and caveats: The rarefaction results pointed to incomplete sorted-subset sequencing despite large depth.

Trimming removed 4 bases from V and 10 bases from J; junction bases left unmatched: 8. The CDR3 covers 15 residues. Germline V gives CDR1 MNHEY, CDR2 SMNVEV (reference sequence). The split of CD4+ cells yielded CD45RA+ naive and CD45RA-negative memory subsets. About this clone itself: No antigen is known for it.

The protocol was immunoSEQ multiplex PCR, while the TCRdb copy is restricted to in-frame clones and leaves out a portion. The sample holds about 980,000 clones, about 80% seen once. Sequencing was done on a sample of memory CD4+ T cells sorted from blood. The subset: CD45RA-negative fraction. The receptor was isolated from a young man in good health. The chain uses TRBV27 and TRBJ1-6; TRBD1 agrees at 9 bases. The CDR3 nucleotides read TGTGCCAGCAGTTCCCCCGGGACAGGGAGCTCACCCCTCCACTTT. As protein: CASSSPGTGSSPLHF.